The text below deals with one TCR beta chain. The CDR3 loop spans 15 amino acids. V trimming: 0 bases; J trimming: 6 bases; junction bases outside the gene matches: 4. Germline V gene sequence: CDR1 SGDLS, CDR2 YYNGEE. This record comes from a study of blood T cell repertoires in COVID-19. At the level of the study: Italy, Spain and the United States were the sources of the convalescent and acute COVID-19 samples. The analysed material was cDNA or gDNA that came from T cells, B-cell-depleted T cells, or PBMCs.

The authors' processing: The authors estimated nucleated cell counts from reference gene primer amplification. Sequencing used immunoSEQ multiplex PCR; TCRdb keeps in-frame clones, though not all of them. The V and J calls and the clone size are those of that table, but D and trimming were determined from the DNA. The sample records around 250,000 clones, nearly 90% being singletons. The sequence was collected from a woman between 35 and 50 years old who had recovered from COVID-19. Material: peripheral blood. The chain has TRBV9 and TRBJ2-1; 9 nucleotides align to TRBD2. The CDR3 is CASSVGSGSGNEQFF. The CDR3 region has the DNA TGTGCCAGCAGCGTAGGTAGCGGGAGTGGCAATGAGCAGTTCTTC. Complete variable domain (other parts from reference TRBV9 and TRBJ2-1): DSGVTQTPKHLITATGQRVTLRCSPRSGDLSVYWYQQSLDQGLQFLIQYYNGEERAKGNILERFSAQQFPDLHSELNLSSLELGDSALYFCASSVGSGSGNEQFFGPGTRLTVL.